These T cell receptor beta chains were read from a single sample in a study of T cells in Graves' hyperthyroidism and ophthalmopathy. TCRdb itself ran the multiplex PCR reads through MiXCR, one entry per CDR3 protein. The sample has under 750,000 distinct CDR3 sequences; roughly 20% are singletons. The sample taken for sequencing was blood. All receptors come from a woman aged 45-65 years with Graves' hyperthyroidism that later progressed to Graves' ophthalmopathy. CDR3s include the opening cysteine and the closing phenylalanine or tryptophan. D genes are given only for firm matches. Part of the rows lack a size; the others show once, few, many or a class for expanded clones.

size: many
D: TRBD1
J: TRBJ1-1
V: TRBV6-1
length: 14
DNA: TGTGCCAGCAGCACAGGGGGCGCGTACACTGAAGCTTTCTTT
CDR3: CASSTGGAYTEAFF

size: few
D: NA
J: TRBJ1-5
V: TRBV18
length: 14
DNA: TGTGCCAGCTCACCAAGCCACGGGGATCAGCCCCAGCATTTT
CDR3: CASSPSHGDQPQHF

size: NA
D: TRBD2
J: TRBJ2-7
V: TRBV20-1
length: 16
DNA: TGCAGTGCTCCCCTCTTTCCCGGGGGGACCTCCTACGAGCAGTACTTC
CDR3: CSAPLFPGGTSYEQYF

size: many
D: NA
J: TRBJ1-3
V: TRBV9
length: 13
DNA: TGTGCCAGCAGCGAACGTGCCACCAACACCATATATTTT
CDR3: CASSERATNTIYF

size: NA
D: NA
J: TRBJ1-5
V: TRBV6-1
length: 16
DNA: TGTGCCAGCAGACCCCGGAGGCAGGGAAGCAATCAGCCCCAGCATTTT
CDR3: CASRPRRQGSNQPQHF

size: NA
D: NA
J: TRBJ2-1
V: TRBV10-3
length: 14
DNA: TGTGCCATCAAACACAGGAGCTCCTACAATGAGCAGTTCTTC
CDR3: CAIKHRSSYNEQFF

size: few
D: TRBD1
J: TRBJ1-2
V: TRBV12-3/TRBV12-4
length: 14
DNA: TGTGCCAGCAGACCCGACAGGGGGCTAGGAGGCTACACCTTC
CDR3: CASRPDRGLGGYTF

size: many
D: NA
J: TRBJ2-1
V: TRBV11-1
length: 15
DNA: TGTGCCAGCAGCTTAAATCGGGGGGCCAACAATGAGCAGTTCTTC
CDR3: CASSLNRGANNEQFF

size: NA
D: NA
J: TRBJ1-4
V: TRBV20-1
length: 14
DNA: TGCAGTGCCCGGGGGAGCGCAAGTAATGAAAAACTGTTTTTT
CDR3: CSARGSASNEKLFF

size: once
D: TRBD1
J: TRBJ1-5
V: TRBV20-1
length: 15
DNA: TGCAGTGCCCAATCGACAGGGTACTTGGATCAGCCCCAGCATTTT
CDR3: CSAQSTGYLDQPQHF

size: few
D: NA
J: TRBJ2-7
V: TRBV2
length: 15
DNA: TGTGCCAGCAGTGAAGACAGCGAAAGCTCCTACGAGCAGTACTTC
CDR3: CASSEDSESSYEQYF

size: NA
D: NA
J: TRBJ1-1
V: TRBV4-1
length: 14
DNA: TGCGCCAGCAGCCAAGATCGTTTGGACACTGAAGCTTTCTTT
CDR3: CASSQDRLDTEAFF

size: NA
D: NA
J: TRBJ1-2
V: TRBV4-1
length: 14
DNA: TGCGCCAGCAGCCAAGTATCAGGGGCTGGTGGCTACACCTTC
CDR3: CASSQVSGAGGYTF

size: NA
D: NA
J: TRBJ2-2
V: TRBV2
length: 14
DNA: TGTGCCAGCAGTGGCCCTAGAATATCAGGGGAGCTGTTTTTT
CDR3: CASSGPRISGELFF

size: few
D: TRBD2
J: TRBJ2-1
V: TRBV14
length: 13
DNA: TGTGCCAGCAGCCAAGGGGAGGGGTATGAGCAGTTCTTC
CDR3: CASSQGEGYEQFF

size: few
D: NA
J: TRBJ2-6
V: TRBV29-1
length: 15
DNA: TGCAGCGTGGGAACCCCGGGAACTGGGGCCAACGTCCTGACTTTC
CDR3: CSVGTPGTGANVLTF

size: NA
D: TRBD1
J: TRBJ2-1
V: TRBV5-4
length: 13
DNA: TGTGCCAGCAGCTTGTATGGGACAGAGGAGCAGTTCTTC
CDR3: CASSLYGTEEQFF

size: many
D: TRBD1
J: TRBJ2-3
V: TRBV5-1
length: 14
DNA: TGCGCCAGCAGCCCAGGGGGCGCCCCGGATACGCAGTATTTT
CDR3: CASSPGGAPDTQYF

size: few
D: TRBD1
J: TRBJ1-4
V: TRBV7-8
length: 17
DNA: TGTGCCAGCAGCTTAGCATGGACAGGGGAGGGCTATGAAAAACTGTTTTTT
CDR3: CASSLAWTGEGYEKLFF

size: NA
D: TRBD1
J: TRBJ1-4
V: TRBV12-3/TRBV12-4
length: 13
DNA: TGTGCCAGCAGTTTCGACAGGGCTGAAAAACTGTTTTTT
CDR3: CASSFDRAEKLFF